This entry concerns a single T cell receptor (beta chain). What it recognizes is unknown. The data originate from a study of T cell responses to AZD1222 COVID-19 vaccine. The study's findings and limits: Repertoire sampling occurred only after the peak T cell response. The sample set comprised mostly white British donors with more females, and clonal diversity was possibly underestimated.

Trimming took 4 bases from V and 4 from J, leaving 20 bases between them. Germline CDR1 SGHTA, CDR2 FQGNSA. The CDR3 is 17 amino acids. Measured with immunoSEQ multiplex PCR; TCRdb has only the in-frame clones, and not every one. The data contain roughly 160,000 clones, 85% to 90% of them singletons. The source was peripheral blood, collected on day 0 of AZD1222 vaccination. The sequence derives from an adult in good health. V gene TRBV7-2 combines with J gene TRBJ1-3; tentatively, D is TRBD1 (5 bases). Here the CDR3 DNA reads TGTGCCAGCAGCTCCCCCCGCGGGGGGATGGGAGGAAACACCATATATTTT. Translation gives CASSSPRGGMGGNTIYF.